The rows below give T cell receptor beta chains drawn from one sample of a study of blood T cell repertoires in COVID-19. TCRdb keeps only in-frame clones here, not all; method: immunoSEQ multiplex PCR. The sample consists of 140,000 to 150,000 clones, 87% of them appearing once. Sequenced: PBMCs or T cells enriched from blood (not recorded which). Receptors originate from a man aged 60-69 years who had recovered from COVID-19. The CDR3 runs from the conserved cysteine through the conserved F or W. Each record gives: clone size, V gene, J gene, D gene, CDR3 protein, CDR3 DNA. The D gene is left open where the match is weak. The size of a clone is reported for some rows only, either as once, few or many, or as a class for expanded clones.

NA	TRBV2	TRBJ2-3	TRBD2	CASSEEASGTTDTQYF	TGTGCCAGCAGTGAAGAGGCTAGCGGGACCACAGATACGCAGTATTTT
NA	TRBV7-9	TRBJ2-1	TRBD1	CASSFPGGWGMMGDEQFF	TGTGCCAGCAGCTTCCCAGGGGGATGGGGAATGATGGGGGATGAGCAGTTCTTC
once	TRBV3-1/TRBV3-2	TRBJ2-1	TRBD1	CASSTYRGRAYNEQFF	TGTGCCAGCAGCACTTACAGGGGGCGCGCCTACAATGAGCAGTTCTTC
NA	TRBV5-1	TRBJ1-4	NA	CASSRGSSTNEKLFF	TGCGCCAGCAGCCGGGGTAGCTCGACTAATGAAAAACTGTTTTTT
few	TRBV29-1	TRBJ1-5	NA	CSVTGVGDQPQHF	TGCAGCGTTACGGGGGTGGGGGATCAGCCCCAGCATTTT
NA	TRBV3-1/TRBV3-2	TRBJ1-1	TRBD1	CASSRWTGLNTEAFF	TGTGCCAGCAGCCGATGGACAGGCTTGAACACTGAAGCTTTCTTT
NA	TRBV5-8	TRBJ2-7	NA	CASSRATGFYEQYF	TGTGCCAGCAGCCGCGCTACAGGGTTCTACGAGCAGTACTTC
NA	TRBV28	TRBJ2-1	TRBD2	CASSFVGGRVVNEQFF	TGTGCCAGCAGTTTCGTGGGCGGGAGGGTCGTCAATGAGCAGTTCTTC
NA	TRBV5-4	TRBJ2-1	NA	CASTRGWEQFF	TGTGCCAGCACTCGGGGTTGGGAGCAGTTCTTC
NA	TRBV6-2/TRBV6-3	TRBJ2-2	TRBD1	CASSYTGGSGELFF	TGTGCCAGCAGTTACACAGGGGGCTCCGGGGAGCTGTTTTTT
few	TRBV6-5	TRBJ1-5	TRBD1	CASRTGGSNQPQHF	TGTGCCAGCAGAACAGGGGGGAGCAATCAGCCCCAGCATTTT
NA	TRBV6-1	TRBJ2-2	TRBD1	CASSVRDRGHLLGTGELFF	TGTGCCAGCAGTGTCCGGGACAGGGGTCACCTTTTGGGAACCGGGGAGCTGTTTTTT
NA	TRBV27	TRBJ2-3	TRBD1	CASSSQGGSTDTQYF	TGTGCCAGCAGCTCACAGGGGGGAAGCACAGATACGCAGTATTTT
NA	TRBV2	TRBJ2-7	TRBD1	CASSLPGQFYEQYF	TGTGCCAGCAGTTTACCGGGACAGTTCTACGAGCAGTACTTC
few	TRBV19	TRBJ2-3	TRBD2	CASKSSGRARDTQYF	TGTGCCAGTAAGAGTAGCGGGAGGGCCAGGGATACGCAGTATTTT
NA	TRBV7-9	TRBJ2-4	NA	CASSLAWGGIQYF	TGTGCCAGCAGCTTAGCCTGGGGAGGCATTCAGTACTTC
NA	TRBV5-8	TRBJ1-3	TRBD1	CASSLGQGRNTIYF	TGTGCCAGCAGCTTGGGACAGGGGAGAAACACCATATATTTT
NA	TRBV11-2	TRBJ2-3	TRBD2	CASSSRTSEDTQYF	TGTGCCAGCAGCTCCAGGACTAGCGAAGATACGCAGTATTTT
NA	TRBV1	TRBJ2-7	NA	CTSSRGLAGSYEQYF	TGCACCAGCAGCCGGGGGCTAGCGGGCTCCTACGAGCAGTACTTC
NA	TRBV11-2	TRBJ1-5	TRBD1	CASSLRGQGNQPQHF	TGTGCCAGCAGCTTAAGGGGACAGGGCAATCAGCCCCAGCATTTT
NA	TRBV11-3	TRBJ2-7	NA	CASSSTTTGTYEQYF	TGTGCCAGCAGCTCTACTACCACGGGGACCTACGAGCAGTACTTC
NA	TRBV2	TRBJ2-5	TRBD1	CASSGNRGLQETQYF	TGTGCCAGCAGTGGCAACAGGGGGTTACAAGAGACCCAGTACTTC
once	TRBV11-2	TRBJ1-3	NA	CASSLSGHPGNTIYF	TGTGCCAGCAGCTTAAGTGGACATCCTGGAAACACCATATATTTT
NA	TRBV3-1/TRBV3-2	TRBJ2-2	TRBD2	CASSQTLTSGGELFF	TGTGCCAGCAGCCAGACCCTGACTAGCGGCGGGGAGCTGTTTTTT
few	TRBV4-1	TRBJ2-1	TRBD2	CASSHLAGGVREQFF	TGCGCCAGCAGCCATCTAGCGGGGGGAGTCCGTGAGCAGTTCTTC
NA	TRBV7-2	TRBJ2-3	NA	CASNFRGTDTQYF	TGTGCCAGCAACTTCAGGGGCACAGATACGCAGTATTTT
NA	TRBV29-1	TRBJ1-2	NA	CSVEEAYGYTF	TGCAGCGTTGAAGAGGCATATGGCTACACCTTC
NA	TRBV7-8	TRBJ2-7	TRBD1	CASSYRTGTGDNEQYF	TGTGCCAGCAGTTATAGAACCGGGACAGGTGATAACGAGCAGTACTTC
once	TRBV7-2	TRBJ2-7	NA	CASSRSSYEQYF	TGTGCCAGCAGCCGTAGCTCCTACGAGCAGTACTTC
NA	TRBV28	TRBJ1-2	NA	CASITGLRGYTF	TGTGCCAGTATAACAGGGTTGAGAGGCTACACCTTC
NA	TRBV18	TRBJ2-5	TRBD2	CASSRTSGSQETQYF	TGTGCCAGTTCAAGGACTAGCGGGAGCCAAGAGACCCAGTACTTC
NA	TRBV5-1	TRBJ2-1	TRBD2	CASSTRTSGGKGNEQFF	TGCGCCAGCAGCACTCGGACTAGCGGGGGGAAAGGGAATGAGCAGTTCTTC
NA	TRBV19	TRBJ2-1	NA	CASSLGLTVGNEQFF	TGTGCCAGTAGCTTGGGACTTACCGTCGGGAATGAGCAGTTCTTC
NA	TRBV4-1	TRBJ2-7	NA	CASSQPNGRVLGYEQYF	TGCGCCAGCAGCCAACCAAACGGCAGGGTTCTGGGCTACGAGCAGTACTTC
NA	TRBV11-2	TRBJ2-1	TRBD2	CASSGDLAGGKGEQFF	TGTGCCAGCAGCGGTGACTTAGCGGGGGGGAAAGGCGAGCAGTTCTTC
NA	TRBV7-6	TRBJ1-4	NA	CASSLVKTDGANEKLFF	TGTGCCAGCAGCTTAGTTAAGACCGACGGGGCTAATGAAAAACTGTTTTTT
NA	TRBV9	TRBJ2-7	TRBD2	CASSLGLAGVGTYEQYF	TGTGCCAGCAGTCTGGGACTAGCGGGAGTGGGAACCTACGAGCAGTACTTC
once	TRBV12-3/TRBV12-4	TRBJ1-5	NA	CASKRGNQPQHF	TGTGCCAGCAAGAGGGGCAATCAGCCCCAGCATTTT
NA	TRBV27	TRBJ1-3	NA	CASSQRGTSGNTIYF	TGTGCCAGCAGCCAAAGGGGAACCTCTGGAAACACCATATATTTT
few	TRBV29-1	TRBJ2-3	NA	CSAASGVADTQYF	TGCAGCGCTGCTTCAGGGGTCGCAGATACGCAGTATTTT
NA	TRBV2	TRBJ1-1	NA	CASRSRTENTEAFF	TGTGCCAGCAGATCGAGGACAGAGAACACTGAAGCTTTCTTT
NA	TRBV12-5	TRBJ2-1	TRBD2	CASGLGLAGDNEQFF	TGTGCTAGTGGTTTGGGACTAGCGGGGGACAATGAGCAGTTCTTC
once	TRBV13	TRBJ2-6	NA	CATTGTGANVLTF	TGTGCCACCACAGGGACTGGGGCCAACGTCCTGACTTTC
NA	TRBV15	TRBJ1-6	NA	CATSSRGGRGSYNSPLHF	TGTGCCACCAGCAGCCGGGGGGGCCGGGGGTCCTATAATTCACCCCTCCACTTT
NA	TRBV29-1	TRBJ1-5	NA	CSVAGFNQPQHF	TGCAGCGTTGCAGGGTTCAATCAGCCCCAGCATTTT
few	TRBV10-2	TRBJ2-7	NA	CASGGISYEQYF	TGCGCCAGCGGGGGGATCTCCTACGAGCAGTACTTC
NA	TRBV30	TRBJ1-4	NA	CAWSGPGFEKLFF	TGTGCCTGGAGTGGTCCCGGGTTTGAAAAACTGTTTTTT
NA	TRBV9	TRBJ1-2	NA	CASRGNRADGYTF	TGTGCCAGCAGGGGGAACAGGGCCGATGGCTACACCTTC
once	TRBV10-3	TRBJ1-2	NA	CATSDAYGYTF	TGTGCCACCAGTGATGCGTATGGCTACACCTTC
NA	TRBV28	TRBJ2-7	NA	CASSLLTRQSYAYEQYF	TGTGCCAGCAGTTTATTAACTCGACAGAGTTACGCCTACGAGCAGTACTTC
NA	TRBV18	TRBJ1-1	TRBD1	CASSPQTGVTEAFF	TGTGCCAGCTCACCGCAGACAGGGGTGACTGAAGCTTTCTTT
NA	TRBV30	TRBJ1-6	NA	CACQGSSYNSPLHF	TGTGCCTGTCAGGGAAGCTCCTATAATTCACCCCTCCACTTT
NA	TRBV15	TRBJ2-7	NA	CATSTPGGSYEQYF	TGTGCCACCAGCACCCCGGGGGGCAGCTACGAGCAGTACTTC